The TCR beta chain under discussion was sequenced for a study of cytomegalovirus exposure and HLA in healthy donors. Some clones are missing from TCRdb's copy, which holds only in-frame ones; the method was immunoSEQ multiplex PCR. The sample consists of more than 70,000 clones, about 95% of them appearing once. Study-wide results and limits: Diagnosis of cytomegalovirus status made by the classifier reportedly showed high specificity and sensitivity. Specificity of a few CMV-associated chains for CMV antigens was verified in vitro.

The CDR3 is made up of 17 amino acids. The V and J ends lost 0 bases and 4 bases respectively, with 17 bases between them. CDR1 is SGHAT, CDR2 FQNNGV, per germline. On this clone itself: Its antigen is still unknown.

The clonotype comes from a woman younger than 35 in good health and CMV-seronegative. Sequenced input: PBMCs. V is TRBV11-2 and J is TRBJ2-3; tentatively, D is TRBD2 (5 bases). The CDR3 bases are TGTGCCAGCAGCTTAGAGGGTTGGACTTTCCAAGCAGATACGCAGTATTTT. Translated: CASSLEGWTFQADTQYF.